These 21 T cell receptor beta chains came from one sample sequenced in a study of blood T cell repertoires in COVID-19. Sequencing was performed with immunoSEQ multiplex PCR; in TCRdb, only in-frame clones are kept and a portion is missing. This table has about 250,000 clones, about four fifths appearing once. Material for sequencing was peripheral blood. The receptors originated from a man older than 75 with acute or convalescent COVID-19.

The chain couples TRBV27 to TRBJ1-1; D gene ambiguous. Germline V gives CDR1 MNHEY, CDR2 SMNVEV (reference sequence). This CDR3 is 14 amino acids long. Trimming left V 7 bases short and J 2 bases short, with 14 bases between. In DNA form, the CDR3 reads TGTGCCAGCAATAGACACAGCTTTAACACTGAAGCTTTCTTT. Translating gives CASNRHSFNTEAFF.

This clone was seen just once. The J gene is TRBJ1-6, the V gene TRBV5-1, with D unresolved. The germline V gene has CDR1 SGHRS and CDR2 YFSETQ. This CDR3 spans 16 amino acids. V lost 3 bases to trimming and J lost 9 bases, with 19 bases between them. CDR3 protein: CASSWSPPVGISPLHF. The CDR3 DNA reads as TGCGCCAGCAGCTGGAGCCCCCCCGTTGGTATTTCACCCCTCCACTTT.

This chain joins TRBV6-4 and TRBJ2-5; D perhaps matches TRBD1 (5 bases). Germline CDR1 is MRHNA and CDR2 is SNTAGT. The CDR3 covers 13 residues. V was cut by 5 bases and J by 4 bases, with 11 bases left in between. CDR3 nucleotide sequence: TGTGCCAGCAGTTACTTAAGGGGAGAGACCCAGTACTTC. This encodes CASSYLRGETQYF.

The chain has TRBV28 and TRBJ1-2; D is unclear. The CDR3 is made up of 13 amino acids. Germline V CDR1 and CDR2: MDHEN, SYDVKM. Trimming cost V 3 bases and J 3 bases, with 8 bases left between them. As DNA, the CDR3 is TGTGCCAGCAGTTTGCGGGCGGACTATGGCTACACCTTC. This codes for CASSLRADYGYTF.

This chain uses TRBV3-1 (or the pseudogene TRBV3-2) with TRBJ2-3, with 7 bases fitting TRBD1. The CDR3 extends over 13 amino acids. J lost 6 bases, V lost 4 bases, and 4 bases had no gene match. CDR1 and CDR2 (germline): LGHDT, YNNKEL (reference sequence). CDR3 bases: TGTGCCAGCAGCCGCGACAGGGTTGATACGCAGTATTTT. Protein product: CASSRDRVDTQYF.

The chain is built from TRBV28 and TRBJ1-6; D gene ambiguous. The CDR3 length is 15 residues. The V gene's germline CDR1 is MDHEN and CDR2 SYDVKM. Between the trimmed V and J ends, which lost 6 bases and 7 bases, there was a span of 16 bases. The CDR3 region is CASRLGGSGNSPLHF. CDR3 in DNA: TGTGCCAGCAGGCTCGGAGGAAGCGGAAATTCACCCCTCCACTTT.

The chain is built from TRBV4-1 and TRBJ2-4; the D gene is possibly TRBD1 (6 bases). CDR3 size: 17 residues. V lost 2 bases and J lost 5, with 19 bases in between. Germline V gene data show CDR1 as MGHRA and CDR2 as YSYEKL. The CDR3 here is CASSQPRGRSPENIQYF. CDR3 in DNA: TGCGCCAGCAGCCAACCCAGGGGTCGTTCCCCTGAAAACATTCAGTACTTC.

This chain joins TRBV5-1 and TRBJ2-3, with TRBD1 identical over 8 bases. The CDR3 runs to 14 residues. Germline V lookup: CDR1 SGHRS, CDR2 YFSETQ. Unmatched junction bases numbered 2, after V lost 4 bases and J lost 1 base. The CDR3 loop reads CASSPTGGTDTQYF. As DNA, the CDR3 is TGCGCCAGCAGCCCGACAGGGGGCACAGATACGCAGTATTTT.

The rearrangement uses TRBV5-8 and TRBJ1-5; 7 bases match TRBD1. The CDR3 has 17 amino acids. Trimming cost V 0 bases and J 2 bases; bases outside gene matches: 8. Germline V gene sequence: CDR1 SGHTS, CDR2 YDEGEE. The DNA for the CDR3 is TGTGCCAGCAGCTTGGAGACAGGGACCGGAGGCAATCAGCCCCAGCATTTT. Protein sequence: CASSLETGTGGNQPQHF. The complete variable domain, with remaining parts taken from reference TRBV5-8 and TRBJ1-5, reads EAGVTQSPTHLIKTRGQQATLRCSPISGHTSVYWYQQALGLGLQFLLWYDEGEERNRGNFPPRFSGRQFPNYSSELNVNALELEDSALYLCASSLETGTGGNQPQHFGDGTRLSIL.

This clone was seen a handful of times. The same CDR3 is also encoded by other DNA sequences in this sample. The chain uses TRBV18 and TRBJ1-1, with 7 bases fitting TRBD1. This CDR3 spans 14 amino acids. V lost 6 bases, J lost 5 bases, and 9 bases stayed unmatched. The germline V gene has CDR1 KGHSH and CDR2 LQKENI. The CDR3 nucleotides are TGTGCCAGCTCCCGCACAGGGGTTGGGACTGAAGCTTTCTTT. Encoded protein: CASSRTGVGTEAFF. Filled out from reference TRBV18 and TRBJ1-1, the complete variable domain reads NAGVMQNPRHLVRRRGQEARLRCSPMKGHSHVYWYRQLPEEGLKFMVYLQKENIIDESGMPKERFSAEFPKEGPSILRIQQVVRGDSAAYFCASSRTGVGTEAFFGQGTRLTVV.

The chain links TRBV28 to TRBJ1-2; maybe TRBD1 (5 bases). Germline CDR1 MDHEN, CDR2 SYDVKM. Trimming removed 2 bases at V and 5 bases at J, with 12 bases between. The CDR3 extends over 14 amino acids. The DNA for the CDR3 is TGTGCCAGCAGTTTAGGTCGGGGGGGATATGGCTACACCTTC. Protein product: CASSLGRGGYGYTF.

This clone was seen once. The chain recombines TRBV7-2 with TRBJ2-3, with TRBD2 matching over 13 bases. From germline, CDR1 is SGHTA and CDR2 FQGNSA. The CDR3 runs to 16 residues. With V trimmed by 5 bases and J by 10 bases, 12 bases remained unmatched. As DNA, the CDR3 is TGTGCCAGCAGCCAGGAGGGGACTAGCGGGGCCCGGGCGCAGTATTTT. This sequence encodes CASSQEGTSGARAQYF.

The chain combines TRBV28 with TRBJ2-7, with 11 nucleotides matching TRBD1. Per the germline V gene, CDR1 is MDHEN and CDR2 is SYDVKM. Trimming removed 3 bases from V and 3 bases from J; junction bases left unmatched: 4. The CDR3 has 15 residues. This CDR3 reads CASSFGGTGGYEQYF. The CDR3, as DNA: TGTGCCAGCAGTTTTGGAGGGACAGGGGGCTACGAGCAGTACTTC.

The chain is built from TRBV3-1 (or the pseudogene TRBV3-2) and TRBJ2-3, with D tentatively TRBD1 (6 bases). The V gene's germline CDR1 is LGHDT and CDR2 YNNKEL (reference sequence). This CDR3 contains 16 residues. V lost 0 bases to trimming and J lost 6 bases, with 16 bases between them. The DNA for the CDR3 is TGTGCCAGCAGCCAAGATGCCCTTCAGGGGAAGGATACGCAGTATTTT. It yields the protein CASSQDALQGKDTQYF.

The chain employs TRBV5-4 and TRBJ2-2, with D possibly TRBD2 on 5 matching bases. The V and J ends lost 0 bases and 2 bases respectively, with 8 bases between them. The V gene's germline CDR1 is SGHNT and CDR2 YYREEE (reference sequence). CDR3 size: 15 residues. As DNA, the CDR3 is TGTGCCAGCAGCTTGGCCGGAGGAAACACCGGGGAGCTGTTTTTT. Protein sequence: CASSLAGGNTGELFF.

On this clone: Other DNA sequences from this sample encode an identical CDR3 as well. The CDR3 region is CASSLDRANSPLHF. CDR3 in DNA: TGTGCCAGCAGCCTTGACAGGGCCAATTCACCCCTCCACTTT. The V and J genes are TRBV5-6 and TRBJ1-6, with TRBD1 matching 7 bases. V shed 4 bases and J 7 bases; nucleotides not matched to a gene: 5. The CDR3 is made up of 14 amino acids. Germline CDR1 SGHDT, CDR2 YYEEEE. Supplemented by reference TRBV5-6 and TRBJ1-6, the full variable domain reads DAGVTQSPTHLIKTRGQQVTLRCSPKSGHDTVSWYQQALGQGPQFIFQYYEEEERQRGNFPDRFSGHQFPNYSSELNVNALLLGDSALYLCASSLDRANSPLHFGNGTRLTVT.

This clone was seen many times. The V gene is TRBV11-2, the J gene TRBJ2-7; 9 bases are a match to TRBD1. The CDR3 is made up of 13 amino acids. The germline V gene has CDR1 SGHAT and CDR2 FQNNGV. The J segment lost 6 bases and the V segment lost 4 bases, leaving 4 bases of the junction unmatched. CDR3 sequence (DNA): TGTGCCAGCAGCTGGGACAGGGTAGGCGAGCAGTACTTC. Translated: CASSWDRVGEQYF.

This clone was seen a single time. The gene calls are TRBV4-2 and TRBJ1-1, with 7 bases that match TRBD1. Germline lookup yields CDR1 LGHNA and CDR2 YNFKEQ. This CDR3 comprises 15 residues. V dropped 5 bases and J dropped 4; count of bases not matched to a gene: 10. CDR3 bases: TGTGCCAGCAGCTCCCACTTGACAGGGAGCACTGAAGCTTTCTTT. Amino acids: CASSSHLTGSTEAFF.

The V gene is TRBV4-2, the J gene TRBJ2-5, with D maybe TRBD2 (6 bases). From germline, CDR1 is LGHNA and CDR2 YNFKEQ. V was shortened by 1 base and J by 0 bases, with 12 bases between the two germline ends. The CDR3 spans 16 residues. The CDR3 region is CASSQVVAENQETQYF. In DNA form, the CDR3 reads TGTGCCAGCAGCCAAGTGGTAGCGGAAAACCAAGAGACCCAGTACTTC.

The rearrangement uses TRBV28 and TRBJ1-5; TRBD1 matches at 9 bases. The CDR3 runs 17 residues. With 3 bases clipped from V and 1 base from J, the junction kept 7 bases outside the gene matches. From germline, CDR1 is MDHEN and CDR2 SYDVKM. In DNA, the CDR3 is TGTGCCAGCAGTTTTCTAAAGGGACAGGGCAGCAATCAGCCCCAGCATTTT. Its translation: CASSFLKGQGSNQPQHF.

The chain employs TRBV30 and TRBJ1-6; D unclear. Looked up from germline, CDR1 is GTSNPN and CDR2 is SVGIG (reference sequence). The length of the CDR3 is 13 residues. With 3 bases removed from V and 10 bases from J, the gap between germline ends came to 13 bases. The CDR3 loop is CAWRSREESPLHF. The CDR3 DNA reads as TGTGCCTGGAGGTCCCGGGAGGAATCACCCCTCCACTTT. Full variable domain (remainder filled in from reference TRBV30 and TRBJ1-6): SQTIHQWPATLVQPVGSPLSLECTVEGTSNPNLYWYRQAAGRGLQLLFYSVGIGQISSEVPQNLSASRPQDRQFILSSKKLLLSDSGFYLCAWRSREESPLHFGNGTRLTVT.